The source of this T cell receptor beta chain is a study of blood T cells in healthy people across ages. The CDR3 sequence is 14 residues long. J lost 2 bases, V lost 3 bases, and 3 bases had no gene match. CDR1 SGHTA and CDR2 FQGNSA come from the germline V gene. This clonotype was detected many times. Then a second PCR, running about 6 to 11 cycles, was carried out with a sample-barcoded 5' primer and a J-beta primer mix. Each CDR3 protein is one row after TCRdb ran MiXCR on the 5' RACE reads. Of about 650,000 distinct CDR3 sequences in the sample, roughly 32% were seen once. The V and J genes are TRBV7-2 and TRBJ2-5; 7 bases are a match to TRBD1. Sequencing used blood. The origin of this receptor is a woman older than 75 in good health. The CDR3 spells CASSFGTVQETQYF. DNA for the CDR3: TGTGCCAGCAGCTTTGGGACAGTTCAAGAGACCCAGTACTTC.